These 18 T cell receptor beta chains originate from one sample sequenced in a study of cytomegalovirus exposure and HLA in healthy donors. Use of 60 Vbeta and 13 Jbeta primers characterized the PCR. The repertoire was sequenced with immunoSEQ multiplex PCR; TCRdb's copy has only in-frame clones and lacks some. The table shows 110,000 to 150,000 clones, with about 82% occurring only once. Sequenced input: PBMCs. These receptors were collected from a man aged 30 to 39 in good health and CMV-seronegative.

CDR3 region: CASSLDPTAREQYF. The DNA of the CDR3 is TGTGCCAGCAGCTTGGACCCGACAGCTAGGGAGCAGTACTTC. The rearrangement links TRBV5-4 to TRBJ2-7, with a weak D call TRBD1 (5 bases). CDR3 size: 14 residues. Trimming cost V 0 bases and J 7 bases, with 14 bases left between them. Germline V gene data show CDR1 as SGHNT and CDR2 as YYREEE (reference sequence).

J is TRBJ2-5 and V is TRBV4-1; D may be TRBD2 (5 bases). Germline V gene sequence: CDR1 MGHRA, CDR2 YSYEKL. V lost 3 bases and J 7 bases, leaving 9 bases between the germline ends. This CDR3 has 12 residues. CDR3 DNA sequence: TGCGCCAGCAGCCAGATCCGGGGGACCCAGTACTTC. Its translation: CASSQIRGTQYF.

This chain uses TRBV5-8 with TRBJ2-7; 10 positions match TRBD1. V was pared by 2 bases and J by 5 bases, with 4 bases of the junction left unmatched. The CDR3 extends over 14 amino acids. Germline V gene data show CDR1 as SGHTS and CDR2 as YDEGEE. The DNA for the CDR3 is TGTGCCAGCAGCTTCCGGGACAGGGGTAACGAGCAGTACTTC. Residues: CASSFRDRGNEQYF.

The chain recombines TRBV4-1 with TRBJ2-7; 9 bases fit TRBD1. V lost 4 bases, J lost 10 bases, and 2 bases stayed unmatched. From germline, CDR1 is MGHRA and CDR2 YSYEKL. The CDR3 has 11 amino acids. Here the CDR3 DNA reads TGCGCCAGCAGCCGGACAGGGGACCAGTACTTC. The encoded protein is CASSRTGDQYF.

The chain links TRBV2 to TRBJ2-1; TRBD1 aligns across 10 bases. V shed 1 base and J 6 bases; nucleotides not matched to a gene: 3. Per germline, CDR1 SNHLY and CDR2 FYNNEI. This CDR3 has 15 residues. Here the CDR3 reads CASSEEGQGFNEQFF. DNA for the CDR3: TGTGCCAGCAGTGAAGAGGGACAGGGGTTCAATGAGCAGTTCTTC.

The rearrangement links TRBV11-2 to TRBJ2-7; the D gene is possibly TRBD1 (5 bases). This CDR3 has 15 amino acids. The germline V gene encodes CDR1 SGHAT and CDR2 FQNNGV. V gave up 5 bases and J gave up 6 bases, with 20 bases separating them. The CDR3 bases are TGTGCCAGCAGCCGTCAGGGTTCTGTAGGTGGCGAGCAGTACTTC. It translates to CASSRQGSVGGEQYF.

The genes are TRBV18 and TRBJ1-1, with D perhaps TRBD1 (5 bases). Deletions cut 3 bases from V and 0 bases from J, with 14 bases between. CDR3 length: 16 amino acids. The germline CDR1 and CDR2 sequences are KGHSH and LQKENI. The CDR3 bases are TGTGCCAGCTCACCCCCCTCGTTGACAGTGAACACTGAAGCTTTCTTT. This sequence encodes CASSPPSLTVNTEAFF.

The rearrangement joins TRBV29-1 to TRBJ1-1, with D possibly TRBD1 on 5 matching bases. The germline V and J ends were trimmed by 5 bases and 0 bases, with 10 bases remaining between them. The CDR3 is made up of 13 amino acids. Germline V lookup: CDR1 SQVTM, CDR2 ANQGSEA. CDR3 sequence reads: CSVRGRLNTEAFF. CDR3 DNA: TGCAGCGTTAGGGGCCGCCTGAACACTGAAGCTTTCTTT.

The chain carries TRBV5-4 and TRBJ2-3, with D tentatively TRBD1 (6 bases). CDR3 size: 15 residues. Trimming removed 2 bases from V and 6 bases from J, with 16 bases in between. CDR1 is SGHNT, CDR2 YYREEE, per germline (reference sequence). The CDR3 region has the DNA TGTGCCAGCAGCTTAGGGTCAGGGGTATGGGATACGCAGTATTTT. Protein sequence: CASSLGSGVWDTQYF.

The count of this clone is one. The chain is built from TRBV28 and TRBJ1-5; D uncertain. This CDR3 is built from 15 residues. V was pared by 1 base and J by 1 base, with 8 bases between. Per the germline V gene, CDR1 is MDHEN and CDR2 is SYDVKM. Here the CDR3 DNA reads TGTGCCAGCAGTTTATCGGGGAGAAGCAATCAGCCCCAGCATTTT. It yields the protein CASSLSGRSNQPQHF.

The rearrangement links TRBV5-8 to TRBJ1-3, with D hard to call. The CDR3 loop spans 14 amino acids. V was cut by 0 bases and J by 4 bases, with 8 bases left in between. The germline V gene has CDR1 SGHTS and CDR2 YDEGEE. The CDR3 DNA sequence: TGTGCCAGCAGCTTGGGGGCAGCCGGAAACACCATATATTTT. This gives the protein CASSLGAAGNTIYF. Full variable domain (remainder filled in from reference TRBV5-8 and TRBJ1-3): EAGVTQSPTHLIKTRGQQATLRCSPISGHTSVYWYQQALGLGLQFLLWYDEGEERNRGNFPPRFSGRQFPNYSSELNVNALELEDSALYLCASSLGAAGNTIYFGEGSWLTVV.

The chain has TRBV6-1 and TRBJ2-1, with TRBD2 matching over 7 bases. With V trimmed by 8 bases and J by 7 bases, 11 bases remained unmatched. Germline-derived CDR1 and CDR2 are MNHNS and SASEGT. The CDR3 extends over 14 amino acids. The CDR3 is CASFGGSSRNEQFF. CDR3 coding DNA: TGTGCCAGCTTTGGCGGGAGCAGTAGGAATGAGCAGTTCTTC.

The DNA for the CDR3 is TGTGCCAGCAGTTACAGGGGGCGCGGGACGGATGAGCAGTTCTTC. Translated, it gives CASSYRGRGTDEQFF. This sequence joins TRBV28 and TRBJ2-1; 9 bases match TRBD1. CDR1 and CDR2 (germline): MDHEN, SYDVKM. The CDR3 has 15 amino acids. With V trimmed by 4 bases and J by 8 bases, 9 bases remained unmatched.

This chain links TRBV5-1 with TRBJ1-1, with 8 bases aligning to TRBD1. CDR3 length equals 16 residues. Germline assignment: CDR1 SGHRS and CDR2 YFSETQ. J was trimmed by 1 base and V by 4 bases; bases with no gene match: 9. The DNA of the CDR3 is TGCGCCAGCAGCCCAGGAAGGACAGGGCCGAACACTGAAGCTTTCTTT. Its translation is CASSPGRTGPNTEAFF.

This chain uses TRBV7-9 with TRBJ2-2, with 9 bases that match TRBD2. The CDR3 loop spans 17 amino acids. J lost 0 bases, V lost 2 bases, and 4 bases had no gene match. CDR1 SEHNR and CDR2 FQNEAQ come from the germline V gene (reference sequence). The CDR3 DNA follows: TGTGCCAGCAGCTTAAAGACTAGCGGTGCGAACACCGGGGAGCTGTTTTTT. Translated, it gives CASSLKTSGANTGELFF. Supplemented by reference TRBV7-9 and TRBJ2-2, the full variable domain reads DTGVSQNPRHKITKRGQNVTFRCDPISEHNRLYWYRQTLGQGPEFLTYFQNEAQLEKSRLLSDRFSAERPKGSFSTLEIQRTEQGDSAMYLCASSLKTSGANTGELFFGEGSRLTVL.

The chain links TRBV5-1 to TRBJ2-5; 7 bases fit TRBD1. Losses at the gene ends were 4 bases for V and 2 bases for J; bases not matched to a gene: 20. This CDR3 has 19 residues. Germline CDR1 is SGHRS and CDR2 is YFSETQ. The CDR3 DNA reads TGCGCCAGCAGCCAAACCAGACAGGGCGTGGTGGGGTCACAAGAGACCCAGTACTTC. This translates into CASSQTRQGVVGSQETQYF.

This chain connects TRBV10-3 to TRBJ2-3, with 11 nucleotides matching TRBD2. Germline CDR1 is ENHRY and CDR2 is SYGVKD. The CDR3 has 15 residues. The V segment lost 4 bases and the J segment 4 bases; nucleotides outside the gene matches: 4. As DNA, the CDR3 is TGTGCCATCAGTGGTACTAGCGGGAGTGCAGATACGCAGTATTTT. Protein sequence: CAISGTSGSADTQYF.

The J gene is TRBJ2-1, the V gene TRBV7-8, with D perhaps TRBD2 (5 bases). CDR1 is SGHVS and CDR2 is FQNEAQ in the germline V gene. The CDR3 length is 14 residues. V was clipped by 8 bases and J by 2 bases, with 13 bases between them. CDR3 coding DNA: TGTGCCAGCGGACTGATCGCAGCCTACAATGAGCAGTTCTTC. Protein product: CASGLIAAYNEQFF.